The 27 T cell receptor beta chains in this list originate from one sample, sequenced in a study of OX40 agonist ivuxolimab in advanced cancers. Using immunoSEQ multiplex PCR, the repertoire was profiled, and TCRdb retains in-frame clones only, with some absent. The sample consists of around 70,000 clones, about 85% of them appearing once. This specimen was CD4+ or CD8+ T cells sorted from blood, taken in a trial of the OX40 agonist ivuxolimab. All receptors come from an adult with an advanced solid tumor such as melanoma, head and neck, liver or kidney cancer.

CDR3: CASRPGTGAEAFF. The CDR3 nucleotides are TGTGCCAGCAGACCCGGGACGGGAGCTGAAGCTTTCTTT. The chain combines TRBV6-5 with TRBJ1-1; D is perhaps TRBD1 (5 bases). Germline values: CDR1 MNHEY, CDR2 SVGAGI. The CDR3 length is 13 residues. The ends were cut back, 6 bases at V and 6 bases at J, with 14 bases in the middle.

The chain has TRBV28 and TRBJ2-6; 7 bases align to TRBD1. Per germline, CDR1 MDHEN and CDR2 SYDVKM. V gave up 3 bases and J gave up 0 bases; unmatched junction bases: 2. The CDR3 contains 16 residues. The CDR3 loop reads CASSFRGISGANVLTF. DNA for the CDR3: TGTGCCAGCAGTTTCAGGGGGATCTCTGGGGCCAACGTCCTGACTTTC.

The gene calls are TRBV10-3 and TRBJ1-6; D might be TRBD1 (6 bases). With 5 bases removed from V and 6 bases from J, the gap between germline ends came to 8 bases. The CDR3 has 13 amino acids. Looked up from germline, CDR1 is ENHRY and CDR2 is SYGVKD. The CDR3: CAISRGGNSPLHF. The CDR3 DNA is TGTGCCATCAGTAGGGGGGGTAATTCACCCCTCCACTTT.

The chain recombines TRBV7-9 with TRBJ1-2; D gene ambiguous. Germline V CDR1 and CDR2: SEHNR, FQNEAQ (reference sequence). The CDR3 contains 13 residues. The ends were cut back, 5 bases at V and 5 bases at J, with 12 bases in the middle. This CDR3 is CASSREPSYGYTF. CDR3 DNA: TGTGCCAGCAGCCGGGAACCTTCTTATGGCTACACCTTC.

This chain links TRBV7-2 with TRBJ2-6; 8 nucleotides line up with TRBD1. The CDR3 extends over 18 amino acids. CDR1 SGHTA and CDR2 FQGNSA come from the germline V gene. The V and J ends lost 5 bases and 0 bases, in that order; junction bases with no gene match: 9. CDR3 region: CASSPTGTGVSGANVLTF. The CDR3 nucleotides read TGTGCCAGCAGCCCTACCGGGACAGGAGTCTCTGGGGCCAACGTCCTGACTTTC.

The V gene is TRBV28, the J gene TRBJ1-2; 9 nucleotides align to TRBD1. V shed 5 bases, J shed 4 bases, and the junction held 11 bases outside the gene matches. The CDR3 is 16 residues long. CDR1 and CDR2 (germline): MDHEN, SYDVKM. CDR3 amino acids: CASSAIADRGPYGYTF. The CDR3 nucleotides are TGTGCCAGCAGTGCAATTGCGGACAGGGGTCCCTATGGCTACACCTTC.

The rearrangement uses TRBV10-3 and TRBJ2-1; either TRBD1 or TRBD2 may fit D (5 bases each). V was clipped by 5 bases and J by 0 bases, with 11 bases between them. The CDR3 spans 15 residues. CDR1 is ENHRY and CDR2 is SYGVKD in the germline V gene. CDR3 DNA: TGTGCCATCAGTAAACCGGGACCCTCCTACAATGAGCAGTTCTTC. Protein: CAISKPGPSYNEQFF.

The chain recombines TRBV7-9 with TRBJ2-2, with 8 nucleotides matching TRBD1. The CDR3 is 15 residues long. V lost 2 bases and J lost 2; bases outside the gene matches: 1. Germline V gene sequence: CDR1 SEHNR, CDR2 FQNEAQ (reference sequence). The CDR3 DNA follows: TGTGCCAGCAGCTTAACAGGGGGTAACACCGGGGAGCTGTTTTTT. Residues: CASSLTGGNTGELFF.

The chain uses TRBV19 and TRBJ1-5, with 8 bases identical to TRBD1. V shed 5 bases and J 6 bases; nucleotides not matched to a gene: 6. Germline CDR1 is LNHDA and CDR2 is SQIVND (reference sequence). CDR3 length: 14 amino acids. The DNA for the CDR3 is TGTGCCAGTAGTGTGGGACAGGTGTTTCAGCCCCAGCATTTT. Translated, it gives CASSVGQVFQPQHF.

The chain combines TRBV28 with TRBJ1-2; a possible D gene is TRBD1 (5 bases). CDR3 length: 14 amino acids. V gave up 5 bases and J gave up 8 bases, with 18 bases separating them. Germline V gene sequence: CDR1 MDHEN, CDR2 SYDVKM. DNA for the CDR3: TGTGCCAGCAGTCCCCTGGAGCAGGGAAGGGGCTACACCTTC. It specifies CASSPLEQGRGYTF.

The chain has TRBV7-9 and TRBJ1-2; 7 bases line up with TRBD1. Germline-derived CDR1 and CDR2 are SEHNR and FQNEAQ (reference sequence). CDR3 size: 14 residues. After removal of 2 bases from V and 8 bases from J, the junction contained 8 bases not matched to a gene. The DNA for the CDR3 is TGTGCCAGCAGCTTATACACAGGGGTCGGCGGCTACACCTTC. This translates into CASSLYTGVGGYTF.

This clone was found once. CDR3 nucleotides: TGTGCCAGCAGTGAAGCGTCACAGGGCCCTTTAAATCAGCCCCAGCATTTT. This sequence encodes CASSEASQGPLNQPQHF. V is TRBV6-1 and J is TRBJ1-5; possibly TRBD1 for D (6 bases). The ends were cut back, 0 bases at V and 4 bases at J, with 16 bases in the middle. CDR1 and CDR2 (germline): MNHNS, SASEGT. The length of the CDR3 is 17 residues.

V and J are TRBV5-4 and TRBJ1-2; 9 bases map to TRBD1. The junction had 5 bases not matched to a gene; V was cut back by 4 bases and J by 7 bases. The germline V gene encodes CDR1 SGHNT and CDR2 YYREEE (reference sequence). The CDR3 length is 13 residues. The DNA for the CDR3 is TGTGCCAGCAGCGGGGACAGGGTCGGTGGCTACACCTTC. This sequence encodes CASSGDRVGGYTF.

This clone was counted only a few times. The chain combines TRBV11-2 with TRBJ2-7; D is unresolved. Germline-derived CDR1 and CDR2 are SGHAT and FQNNGV. The CDR3 is 14 residues long. V shed 3 bases and J shed 2 bases, with 11 bases lying between them. In DNA form, the CDR3 reads TGTGCCAGCAGCTTCGAAGTAGCCGCCTACGAGCAGTACTTC. This codes for CASSFEVAAYEQYF.

V usage is TRBV7-2 and J usage is TRBJ2-5; 9 nucleotides agree with TRBD1. The CDR3 covers 14 residues. Per germline, CDR1 SGHTA and CDR2 FQGNSA. The V and J ends lost 4 bases and 5 bases, in that order; junction bases with no gene match: 5. CDR3 nucleotides: TGTGCCAGCAGCTACAGGGGGCGAGGTGAGACCCAGTACTTC. It encodes CASSYRGRGETQYF.

This clone was counted between two and nine times. This sequence joins TRBV28 and TRBJ2-2; TRBD1 matches 10 bases. This CDR3 contains 16 residues. V was clipped by 2 bases and J by 5 bases; unmatched bases: 5. Germline V gene sequence: CDR1 MDHEN, CDR2 SYDVKM. CDR3 in DNA: TGTGCCAGCAGTTTACCCGGACAGGGGGGAACCGGGGAGCTGTTTTTT. This translates into CASSLPGQGGTGELFF.

This clone was counted once. V is TRBV19 and J is TRBJ1-1; no clear D. The CDR3 contains 14 residues. V was pared by 1 base and J by 2 bases, with 8 bases between. Germline V gives CDR1 LNHDA, CDR2 SQIVND (reference sequence). The CDR3 nucleotides are TGTGCCAGTAGTATAGCGGGCAGTAACACTGAAGCTTTCTTT. Its translation is CASSIAGSNTEAFF.

The chain carries TRBV18 and TRBJ2-5; tentative D call: TRBD2 (6 bases). Trimming stripped 0 bases from V and 7 bases from J, with 18 bases between. The CDR3 covers 16 residues. Per germline, CDR1 KGHSH and CDR2 LQKENI. CDR3 protein: CASSPPFDGWRGTQYF. In DNA, the CDR3 is TGTGCCAGCTCACCACCATTTGATGGGTGGCGGGGGACCCAGTACTTC.

J is TRBJ2-5 and V is TRBV9; TRBD1 matches 9 bases. CDR1 is SGDLS and CDR2 is YYNGEE in the germline V gene. CDR3 size: 14 residues. The V segment lost 4 bases and the J segment 3 bases; nucleotides outside the gene matches: 4. The chain's CDR3 is CASSRRTGEETQYF. CDR3 sequence (DNA): TGTGCCAGCAGCCGACGGACAGGGGAAGAGACCCAGTACTTC.

This clone was observed once. This rearrangement joins TRBV18 to TRBJ2-6, with D uncertain. V shed 6 bases and J shed 1 base, with 16 bases lying between them. Germline V gene sequence: CDR1 KGHSH, CDR2 LQKENI. The CDR3 spans 17 residues. The DNA for the CDR3 is TGTGCCAGCTCCACCTCAGCTAGTGGTTCTGGGGCCAACGTCCTGACTTTC. It translates to CASSTSASGSGANVLTF.

CDR3 DNA sequence: TGCGCCAGCAGCTTTCAGGGGAACACTGAAGCTTTCTTT. Protein: CASSFQGNTEAFF. The rearrangement uses TRBV5-1 and TRBJ1-1; D may be TRBD1 (5 bases). The germline gives CDR1 SGHRS, CDR2 YFSETQ. Trimming took 2 bases from V and 1 from J, leaving 6 bases between them. This CDR3 has 13 residues.

The chain carries TRBV6-5 and TRBJ1-5; TRBD1 aligns across 9 bases. CDR1 and CDR2 from the germline V gene are MNHEY and SVGAGI. This CDR3 is built from 14 residues. V trimming: 6 bases; J trimming: 6 bases; junction bases outside the gene matches: 6. CDR3 DNA sequence: TGTGCCAGCAGACTTAACAGGGGGCTTCAGCCCCAGCATTTT. Translated, it gives CASRLNRGLQPQHF.

The chain links TRBV28 to TRBJ1-6, with TRBD1 matching 7 bases. From germline, CDR1 is MDHEN and CDR2 SYDVKM. V gave up 8 bases and J gave up 8 bases; unmatched junction bases: 15. The CDR3 length is 16 residues. The CDR3 DNA follows: TGTGCCAGCCGACAGGGCAGCATACTCTGGGATTCACCCCTCCACTTT. Its protein is CASRQGSILWDSPLHF.

This chain connects TRBV7-6 to TRBJ2-1, with D hard to call. Germline V gene data show CDR1 as SGHVS and CDR2 as FNYEAQ. V was shortened by 1 base and J by 8 bases, with 9 bases between the two germline ends. The CDR3 spans 13 residues. The CDR3 is CASSLVRRDEQFF. In DNA, the CDR3 is TGTGCCAGCAGCTTAGTTAGACGGGATGAGCAGTTCTTC.

The chain carries TRBV4-1 and TRBJ2-1; no reliable D call. V dropped 0 bases and J dropped 6 bases, with 15 bases sitting between them. In germline, CDR1 is MGHRA, CDR2 YSYEKL. The CDR3 runs 16 residues. DNA for the CDR3: TGCGCCAGCAGCCAAGATGATTGGGTAGAAGGCAATGAGCAGTTCTTC. Encoded protein: CASSQDDWVEGNEQFF.

The V call is TRBV29-1, the J call TRBJ1-2, with 9 positions matching TRBD1. Germline V gene sequence: CDR1 SQVTM, CDR2 ANQGSEA. The CDR3 runs 13 residues. The V segment lost 6 bases and the J segment 4 bases; nucleotides outside the gene matches: 6. Here the CDR3 reads CSVGTGTSYGYTF. In DNA, the CDR3 is TGCAGCGTAGGGACAGGGACTAGCTATGGCTACACCTTC.

The V and J genes are TRBV5-4 and TRBJ1-1; 7 bases fit TRBD1. The CDR3 contains 14 residues. J was trimmed by 1 base and V by 4 bases; bases with no gene match: 4. Per the germline V gene, CDR1 is SGHNT and CDR2 is YYREEE (reference sequence). The CDR3, as DNA: TGTGCCAGCAGCCCCGGGACAGCGAACACTGAAGCTTTCTTT. Translation gives CASSPGTANTEAFF.